The 27 T cell receptor beta chains below come from one sample, sequenced in a study of shared clonotypes between healthy human individuals. In the naive CD8 group, cells lacked CD45RO and were positively selected for CCR7, so terminally differentiated effector memory CD45RA+ cells were left out. Using immunoSEQ multiplex PCR, the repertoire was profiled, and TCRdb retains in-frame clones only, with some absent. Of around 2,100,000 clones in the sample, about 95% were seen once. The sample comprised naive CD8+ T cells sorted from blood. Every receptor here comes from a man in his late teens or twenties in good health.

V is TRBV15 and J is TRBJ2-7; no reliable D call. Germline-derived CDR1 and CDR2 are LNHNV and YYDKDF (reference sequence). The CDR3 has 15 amino acids. The V and J ends lost 0 bases and 1 base respectively, with 10 bases between them. Here the CDR3 DNA reads TGTGCCACCAGCAGAGACCCCAGCACATCCTACGAGCAGTACTTC. It codes for CATSRDPSTSYEQYF.

The chain joins TRBV7-9 to TRBJ1-5; no firm D call. The V end lost 5 bases, the J end lost 10 bases, and 12 bases lay between the germline ends. This CDR3 contains 12 residues. The germline gives CDR1 SEHNR, CDR2 FQNEAQ (reference sequence). The CDR3 nucleotides are TGTGCCAGCAGCGCCTCAAAGGATCCCCAGCATTTT. This translates into CASSASKDPQHF. The complete variable domain, with remaining parts taken from reference TRBV7-9 and TRBJ1-5, reads DTGVSQNPRHKITKRGQNVTFRCDPISEHNRLYWYRQTLGQGPEFLTYFQNEAQLEKSRLLSDRFSAERPKGSFSTLEIQRTEQGDSAMYLCASSASKDPQHFGDGTRLSIL.

The gene calls are TRBV28 and TRBJ1-2; D is possibly TRBD1 (6 bases). Germline V gene sequence: CDR1 MDHEN, CDR2 SYDVKM. V was cut by 5 bases and J by 2 bases, with 9 bases left in between. CDR3 size: 13 residues. The CDR3 is CASSPRGNYGYTF. The DNA of the CDR3 is TGTGCCAGCAGTCCCAGGGGAAACTATGGCTACACCTTC.

The chain carries TRBV11-2 and TRBJ1-6; D might be TRBD1 (5 bases). Germline V lookup: CDR1 SGHAT, CDR2 FQNNGV. This CDR3 has 14 amino acids. V lost 1 base and J 9 bases, leaving 10 bases between the germline ends. The DNA for the CDR3 is TGTGCCAGCAGCTTAGGGGGGGGTGGTTCACCCCTCCACTTT. Translating it yields CASSLGGGGSPLHF.

V gene TRBV19 combines with J gene TRBJ2-7; TRBD1 matches at 7 bases. V trimming: 5 bases; J trimming: 0 bases; junction bases outside the gene matches: 7. Germline CDR1 is LNHDA and CDR2 is SQIVND (reference sequence). This CDR3 contains 15 residues. The CDR3, as DNA: TGTGCCAGTAGTCCCGGGACAGTGATCTCCTACGAGCAGTACTTC. It translates to CASSPGTVISYEQYF.

The genes are TRBV28 and TRBJ2-7, with D uncertain. V dropped 4 bases and J dropped 0 bases, with 7 bases sitting between them. Per germline, CDR1 MDHEN and CDR2 SYDVKM. The CDR3 runs 13 residues. The CDR3, as DNA: TGTGCCAGCAGTTCCTTGAGCTCCTACGAGCAGTACTTC. Its protein is CASSSLSSYEQYF.

The chain couples TRBV7-9 to TRBJ2-1, with a possible D match to TRBD2 (5 bases). Germline lookup yields CDR1 SEHNR and CDR2 FQNEAQ (reference sequence). Trimming took off 4 bases at V and 7 bases at J, with 20 bases between the two ends. The CDR3 is 16 residues long. The CDR3 loop reads CASSSLDSPVENEQFF. CDR3 DNA: TGTGCCAGCAGCTCCCTGGACTCACCCGTGGAAAATGAGCAGTTCTTC.

To note about this clone: Other nucleotide sequences from this sample produce the same CDR3. J is TRBJ1-5 and V is TRBV27; the D is unclear. V lost 6 bases, J lost 2 bases, and 11 bases lay in between. This CDR3 spans 14 amino acids. CDR1 and CDR2 from the germline V gene are MNHEY and SMNVEV (reference sequence). CDR3 protein: CASSPGMGNQPQHF. In DNA form, the CDR3 reads TGTGCCAGCAGCCCGGGGATGGGCAATCAGCCCCAGCATTTT.

This clone occurred once. The chain couples TRBV30 to TRBJ1-5, with D perhaps TRBD1 (5 bases). Germline loops: CDR1 GTSNPN, CDR2 SVGIG (reference sequence). The CDR3 covers 14 residues. V gave up 1 base and J gave up 0 bases, with 7 bases separating them. The CDR3 coding sequence is TGTGCCTGGAGTGATGGGACTAGCAATCAGCCCCAGCATTTT. Translated, it gives CAWSDGTSNQPQHF.

The chain is built from TRBV6-5 and TRBJ2-3; 8 positions agree with TRBD2. This CDR3 has 14 residues. The germline CDR1 and CDR2 sequences are MNHEY and SVGAGI. Germline trimming cut 4 bases from V and 4 bases from J; bases unmatched to any gene: 4. CDR3 in DNA: TGTGCCAGCAGTTTCGGGGGGGCCGCAGATACGCAGTATTTT. This translates into CASSFGGAADTQYF.

The chain carries TRBV5-1 and TRBJ2-7; TRBD2 agrees at 7 bases. J gave up 1 base and V 0 bases, and 13 bases lay outside the gene matches. CDR1 and CDR2 from the germline V gene are SGHRS and YFSETQ. The CDR3 extends over 18 amino acids. The CDR3 sequence is CASSLAGSAGGLSYEQYF. The CDR3 nucleotides read TGCGCCAGCAGCTTGGCTGGGTCAGCCGGGGGGTTATCCTACGAGCAGTACTTC.

The chain carries TRBV5-6 and TRBJ2-7; perhaps TRBD1 as D (6 bases). Trimming cost V 4 bases and J 3 bases, with 14 bases left between them. CDR1 is SGHDT and CDR2 is YYEEEE in the germline V gene. This CDR3 region has 14 residues. The CDR3 reads CASSVGTPGYEQYF. The CDR3 nucleotides are TGTGCCAGCAGCGTCGGGACACCTGGCTACGAGCAGTACTTC.

This sequence joins TRBV27 and TRBJ1-1; the D is unclear. CDR1 and CDR2 from the germline V gene are MNHEY and SMNVEV (reference sequence). With 3 bases removed from V and 2 bases from J, the gap between germline ends came to 19 bases. The CDR3 is 17 residues long. The CDR3 coding sequence is TGTGCCAGCAGTTTCTCCCCGGCCCGGGGAATTAACACTGAAGCTTTCTTT. The encoded protein is CASSFSPARGINTEAFF.

This sequence joins TRBV5-5 and TRBJ1-6; no clear D. Germline CDR1 SGHKS, CDR2 YYEKEE (reference sequence). The CDR3 covers 12 residues. Trimming took off 4 bases at V and 10 bases at J, with 9 bases between the two ends. This chain's CDR3 is CASSTGQSPLHF. In DNA form, the CDR3 reads TGTGCCAGCAGCACGGGTCAGTCACCCCTCCACTTT. Complete variable domain (other parts from reference TRBV5-5 and TRBJ1-6): DAGVTQSPTHLIKTRGQQVTLRCSPISGHKSVSWYQQVLGQGPQFIFQYYEKEERGRGNFPDRFSARQFPNYSSELNVNALLLGDSALYLCASSTGQSPLHFGNGTRLTVT.

The chain uses TRBV10-2 and TRBJ1-4; D call uncertain. Trimming removed 6 bases at V and 7 bases at J, with 9 bases between. CDR1 WSHSY and CDR2 SAAADI come from the germline V gene. The CDR3 runs to 12 residues. The CDR3 protein is CASSPVGEKLFF. The CDR3 nucleotides are TGCGCCAGCAGCCCCGTGGGTGAAAAACTGTTTTTT.

The chain carries TRBV6-5 and TRBJ1-4; D remains ambiguous. Germline V gives CDR1 MNHEY, CDR2 SVGAGI. The CDR3 spans 12 residues. V lost 5 bases to trimming and J lost 8 bases, with 9 bases between them. The CDR3 DNA reads TGTGCCAGCAGTGACCCCGGAGAAAAACTGTTTTTT. Its translation: CASSDPGEKLFF.

The J gene is TRBJ1-2, the V gene TRBV7-8; D unresolved. V lost 4 bases and J lost 2, with 11 bases in between. The germline gives CDR1 SGHVS, CDR2 FQNEAQ. The length of the CDR3 is 14 residues. CDR3 DNA sequence: TGTGCCAGCAGCTCAAGTTCCGGGAACTATGGCTACACCTTC. It encodes CASSSSSGNYGYTF.

V usage is TRBV27 and J usage is TRBJ2-1; the D is unclear. CDR1 is MNHEY, CDR2 SMNVEV, per germline (reference sequence). The ends were cut back, 3 bases at V and 5 bases at J, with 8 bases in the middle. The CDR3 totals 13 residues. Here the CDR3 DNA reads TGTGCCAGCAGTTTTTCGGAGCACAATGAGCAGTTCTTC. Residues: CASSFSEHNEQFF.

Remarks on this clone: The sample has other DNA sequences that encode this CDR3 too. This chain connects TRBV5-1 to TRBJ2-7; D not certain. Trimming removed 0 bases at V and 0 bases at J, with 7 bases between. CDR1 and CDR2 (germline): SGHRS, YFSETQ. The length of the CDR3 is 14 residues. The CDR3 DNA follows: TGCGCCAGCAGCTTGGCACCCAACTCCTACGAGCAGTACTTC. It translates to CASSLAPNSYEQYF.

CDR3 in DNA: TGTGCCAGCAGCGGACGGGACACGGTCCTCTATGGCTACACCTTC. It translates to CASSGRDTVLYGYTF. The chain recombines TRBV9 with TRBJ1-2; D is possibly TRBD1 (6 bases). The CDR3 is 15 residues long. Trimming shortened V by 3 bases and J by 4 bases, and 16 bases separated the two germline ends. CDR1 SGDLS and CDR2 YYNGEE come from the germline V gene.

V usage is TRBV9 and J usage is TRBJ1-3, with D unclear. In germline, CDR1 is SGDLS, CDR2 YYNGEE. V was clipped by 3 bases and J by 2 bases, with 12 bases between them. CDR3 length: 15 amino acids. This CDR3 is CASSASTTPGNTIYF. The CDR3 DNA reads as TGTGCCAGCAGCGCTTCCACTACCCCTGGAAACACCATATATTTT.

Here the CDR3 reads CASTPGGEAFF. As DNA, the CDR3 is TGTGCCAGCACCCCAGGGGGTGAAGCTTTCTTT. The J gene is TRBJ1-1, the V gene TRBV7-9; 7 nucleotides match TRBD1. V lost 7 bases, J lost 7 bases, and 3 bases stayed unmatched. The CDR3 totals 11 residues. Germline-derived CDR1 and CDR2 are SEHNR and FQNEAQ (reference sequence).

This clone was found once. The chain joins TRBV27 to TRBJ2-7; the match to TRBD1 covers 9 bases. The germline gives CDR1 MNHEY, CDR2 SMNVEV (reference sequence). This CDR3 has 15 amino acids. V lost 4 bases and J lost 5; bases outside the gene matches: 9. CDR3 DNA: TGTGCCAGCAGTTGGGGAGGACAGGGGTACCACGAGCAGTACTTC. This encodes CASSWGGQGYHEQYF.

This sequence joins TRBV27 and TRBJ2-5; D may match TRBD1 or TRBD2 (5 bases each). Germline CDR1 and CDR2: MNHEY and SMNVEV (reference sequence). The CDR3 runs to 16 residues. V was cut by 1 base and J by 1 base, with 13 bases left in between. DNA of the CDR3: TGTGCCAGCAGTTTATTGGGGGTTCGAGGCCAAGAGACCCAGTACTTC. It codes for CASSLLGVRGQETQYF.

This clone showed up just once. This chain uses TRBV28 with TRBJ1-5, with 7 bases identical to TRBD1. CDR1 is MDHEN, CDR2 SYDVKM, per germline. V shed 8 bases and J 2 bases; nucleotides not matched to a gene: 9. The CDR3 covers 15 residues. CDR3 protein: CASAPTGLGNQPQHF. CDR3 nucleotides: TGTGCCAGCGCTCCGACAGGGCTTGGCAATCAGCCCCAGCATTTT.

The rearrangement uses TRBV4-3 and TRBJ2-1; TRBD2 aligns across 7 bases. This CDR3 is built from 14 residues. CDR1 is LGHNA, CDR2 YSLEER, per germline. Trimming removed 0 bases from V and 14 bases from J; junction bases left unmatched: 10. The CDR3 DNA is TGCGCCAGCAGCCAAGATCCGGGAGGACGGGAGGAGTTCTTC. Its protein is CASSQDPGGREEFF.

Note on this clone: The junction does not match germline at one end; this may be a read error. In the same sample, other DNA sequences code for this CDR3. The chain has TRBV2 and TRBJ2-7; tentatively, D is TRBD2 (6 bases). CDR1 and CDR2 from the germline V gene are SNHLY and FYNNEI. CDR3 length: 14 residues. CDR3 nucleotides: TGTGCCAGCAGCGAAGGAGGGTATCCCTACGAGCAGTACTTC. Its protein product is CASSEGGYPYEQYF.